A selection of T cell receptor beta chains follows, all from one sample in a study of long-term antiretroviral therapy in people with HIV. The data were produced by immunoSEQ multiplex PCR, yet TCRdb's version contains in-frame clones alone and is incomplete. There are over 20,000 clones in the sample; around 80% occur only once, and around 4.2% lies in the top ten. Specimen: unsorted PBMCs, collected 0.5 years after starting antiretroviral therapy. The receptors stem from a man younger than 30 with HIV. Both conserved end residues are part of each CDR3. D genes are given only for firm matches. Part of the rows lack a size; the others show once, few, many or a class for expanded clones.

J gene | V gene | D gene | clone size | CDR3 DNA | CDR3 protein
TRBJ2-7 | TRBV7-9 | - | - | TGTGCCAGCAGCCTCGGCAGTTCTGCCTACGAGCAGTACTTC | CASSLGSSAYEQYF
TRBJ2-2 | TRBV19 | - | - | TGTGCCAGTAGTATCCCCGGGATAGCGAGCACCGGGGAGCTGTTTTTT | CASSIPGIASTGELFF
TRBJ2-7 | TRBV28 | TRBD1 | - | TGTGCCAGCAGTTCCTCGGACAGGGAATTGAAAGAGCAGTACTTC | CASSSSDRELKEQYF
TRBJ2-7 | TRBV4-2 | TRBD1 | - | TGTGCCAGCAGCCAAGGGGCCCGGACAGGGATCTACGAGCAGTACTTC | CASSQGARTGIYEQYF
TRBJ2-7 | TRBV6-5 | TRBD1 | - | TGTGCCAGCAGTTCTGGACAGGGTATATACGAGCAGTACTTC | CASSSGQGIYEQYF
TRBJ2-7 | TRBV27 | TRBD2 | - | TGTGCCAGCAGTTTATATCCTAGCGGCTACGAGCAGTACTTC | CASSLYPSGYEQYF
TRBJ2-1 | TRBV6-4 | TRBD2 | - | TGTGCCAGCAGTGACCGGGCGGGGGCCTACAATGAGCAGTTCTTC | CASSDRAGAYNEQFF
TRBJ2-7 | TRBV4-2 | TRBD2 | - | TGTGCCAGCAGTCAAGGGACTGGCGGGAGGGGAGTTCCCTACGAGCAGTACTTC | CASSQGTGGRGVPYEQYF
TRBJ2-5 | TRBV28 | - | - | TGTGCCAGCACTCGCCCTGCAGGGGCAGGAGAGACCCAGTACTTC | CASTRPAGAGETQYF
TRBJ2-5 | TRBV2 | TRBD1 | - | TGTGCCAGCTCCCCAGCGGGGACAGGGGGACTCCAAGAGACCCAGTACTTC | CASSPAGTGGLQETQYF
TRBJ1-4 | TRBV7-3 | - | - | TGTGCCAGCAGCTTAGAAGCTAATGAAAAACTGTTTTTT | CASSLEANEKLFF
TRBJ1-5 | TRBV18 | TRBD1 | - | TGTGCCAGCTCACCGCTTGGAGGGGGCGGGGGAGGCAATCAGCCCCAGCATTTT | CASSPLGGGGGGNQPQHF
TRBJ2-3 | TRBV28 | - | - | TGTGCCAGCACCCCTGGGCCACGCACAGATACGCAGTATTTT | CASTPGPRTDTQYF
TRBJ1-2 | TRBV28 | TRBD1 | - | TGTGCCAGCAGTTTATCAGGGGGCTTAACTTATGGCTACACCTTC | CASSLSGGLTYGYTF
TRBJ2-3 | TRBV6-1 | - | - | TGTGCCAGCAGTGAACGTGGGTTGGCAGATACGCAGTATTTT | CASSERGLADTQYF
TRBJ2-3 | TRBV2 | TRBD1 | - | TGTGCCAGCGAAAGACAGGGAACAGATACGCAGTATTTT | CASERQGTDTQYF
TRBJ1-6 | TRBV7-3 | - | few | TGTGCCAGCAGCTTCGGGGTAAATTCACCCCTCCACTTT | CASSFGVNSPLHF